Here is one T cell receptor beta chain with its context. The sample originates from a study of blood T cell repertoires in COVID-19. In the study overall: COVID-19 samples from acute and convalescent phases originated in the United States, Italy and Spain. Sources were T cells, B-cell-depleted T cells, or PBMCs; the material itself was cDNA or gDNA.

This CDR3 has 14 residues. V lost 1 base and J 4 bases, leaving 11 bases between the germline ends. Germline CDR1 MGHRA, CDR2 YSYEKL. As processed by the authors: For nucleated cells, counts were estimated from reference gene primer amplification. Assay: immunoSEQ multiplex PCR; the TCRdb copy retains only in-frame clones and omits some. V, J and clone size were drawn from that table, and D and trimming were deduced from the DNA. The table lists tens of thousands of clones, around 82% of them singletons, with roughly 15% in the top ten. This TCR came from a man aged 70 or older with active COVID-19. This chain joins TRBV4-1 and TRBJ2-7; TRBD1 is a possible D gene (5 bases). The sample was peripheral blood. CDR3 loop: CASSQAGPGYEQYF. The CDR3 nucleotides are TGCGCCAGCAGCCAAGCCGGACCAGGGTACGAGCAGTACTTC.